The next 3 T cell receptor beta chains were all read from a single sample in a study of cytomegalovirus exposure and HLA in healthy donors (dated by TCRdb to about 2017). The library came from the immunoSEQ multiplex PCR assay. For the multiplex PCR, a mixture combining 60 forward primers for TCR Vbeta segments and 13 reverse primers for TCR Jbeta segments was used. This is the immuneACCESS table as TCRdb keeps it, with only in-frame sequences that have V and J called. A part of the clones is gone; compared with another copy, unresolved V genes explain less than half, and the rest is unexplained. The sample yields about 150,000 clones; around 79% were counted once. The top ten clones comprise approximately 7.7% of the sample. The sample taken for sequencing was PBMCs. The receptors come from a young man in good health and CMV-seropositive.

The chain has TRBV6-1 and TRBJ1-2; D unresolved. This CDR3 contains 14 residues. The germline V and J ends were trimmed by 1 base and 7 bases, with 13 bases remaining between them. Germline V CDR1 and CDR2: MNHNS, SASEGT. The CDR3 loop is CASSEDNRPTGYTF. In DNA, the CDR3 is TGTGCCAGCAGTGAAGATAACAGACCCACTGGCTACACCTTC.

CDR3 bases: TGTGCCATCAGTGAGTCGATGGCGAACGACGGGGGCAATGAGCAGTTCTTC. It encodes CAISESMANDGGNEQFF. The chain carries TRBV10-3 and TRBJ2-1; a possible D gene is TRBD2 (6 bases). CDR3 length equals 17 residues. With 0 bases removed from V and 6 bases from J, the gap between germline ends came to 18 bases. Germline lookup yields CDR1 ENHRY and CDR2 SYGVKD.

This clone was recorded a few times. V is TRBV28 and J is TRBJ2-2; 7 bases line up with TRBD1. The junction had 9 bases not matched to a gene; V was cut back by 2 bases and J by 0 bases. Per the germline V gene, CDR1 is MDHEN and CDR2 is SYDVKM. The CDR3 runs to 18 residues. The CDR3 DNA follows: TGTGCCAGCAGTTTAGGGCAGGGGGTGATTCCGAACACCGGGGAGCTGTTTTTT. Residues: CASSLGQGVIPNTGELFF.